The present T cell receptor (beta chain) was sequenced within a study of T cells after yellow fever vaccination (dated by TCRdb to the late 2010s). For the wider study: Libraries from fractions with low cell numbers were prepared with the SMART-Seq v4 Ultra Low Input RNA kit. To follow T-cell clones before and after primary and booster YFV17D yellow fever vaccination, bulk TCR alpha and beta repertoires were sequenced over time. Two healthy male donors, one aged 18 to 30 and one aged 30 to 39 years, made up the cohort. Blood samples were taken at several timepoints before and after primary and secondary immunization, and bulk PBMC replicates and cell subsets were isolated. What the research found in general, with its limitations: FACS-sorted repertoires could contain abundant contaminating clonotypes from the bulk population, so computational filtering was required. Compared with the primary T-cell response, the secondary T-cell response was weaker but faster, peaking on day 5 rather than day 15. After the booster, most of the clones that had expanded following primary vaccination were detected again (just under 97% of CD4 and around 90% of CD8), which suggests that memory was broadly maintained. Because only two donors were included in the study, the extent to which the findings can be generalized is limited. A small fraction of clonotypes appeared in both the CD4 and CD8 compartments, likely as a result of convergent recombination.

The germline V gene yields MDHEN for CDR1 and SYDVKM for CDR2. V and J lose 4 bases and 2 bases, and a span of 15 bases separates them. From the cysteine up to the phenylalanine, the CDR3 has a length of 17 residues. Only the CDR3 part of the read is kept: 51 bases, read in frame from the first base. This clonotype came up many times. Its antigen has not been determined. Nothing much larger sits one base from this clone, and base qualities are not available. In light of the paper, this sample's treatment or condition label describes: live attenuated yellow fever vaccine strain. At every blood-draw timepoint, two biological replicates of bulk PBMCs were collected. A standard Ficoll-Paque protocol was used to isolate PBMCs from peripheral blood. RNA was extracted with TriZol from bulk PBMCs, CD4 and CD8 fractions, and dextramer-positive and dextramer-negative fractions. Synthesis of TCR cDNA relied on 5'RACE template switching, a step that introduced a universal primer site along with unique molecular identifiers. cDNA synthesis was primed from both the TCR alpha and TCR beta constant segments. Library amplification used two PCR steps, and the second PCR step added sample barcodes and sequencing adapters. Sequencing of libraries was done on Illumina HiSeq 2500 (2x100 bp) or NovaSeq (2x150 bp). The published analysis was carried out like this. Reads were demultiplexed and collapsed into UMI consensus sequences with MIGEC, and V(D)J alignment was performed with MiXCR. Clonotypes responding to the vaccine were identified with edgeR on replicate PBMC samples, with the criteria of FDR below 0.01 and a log2 fold change above 5 up to day 15. Each bulk clonotype was labeled CD4 or CD8 based on which sequenced repertoire, CD4 or CD8, contained the clonotype at higher abundance. TCRdb handled the public reads itself, with Q25 trimming in fastp and clone calling in MiXCR, and kept productive beta chains. When rows share a CDR3 protein, they turn into one entry using the most common DNA and genes. These V and J calls derive from TCRdb rather than the authors' analysis. This sample holds hundreds of thousands of distinct CDR3 sequences; 9.5% to 13% were observed only once. The top ten clones comprise 15% to 20% of the sample.

Sequenced here: PBMCs, sampled on the day of the first yellow fever vaccination. This clonotype was sampled from a man between 18 and 29 years old who received the YFV17D yellow fever vaccine. This receptor chain uses TRBV28 and TRBJ1-6; the D gene is not confidently resolved. This receptor carries the CDR3 CASSSLNVGPYNSPLHF. The nucleotide sequence reads TGTGCCAGCAGTTCATTAAACGTCGGACCCTATAATTCACCCCTCCACTTT.